The 16 T cell receptor beta chains given below trace back to one sample, sequenced in a study of glioma-infiltrating T cells after dendritic cell vaccination. TCRdb's table, derived via immunoSEQ multiplex PCR, lists solely in-frame clones and lacks some. This sample has 100,000 or so clones; 85% to 90% occur once, and the top ten carry approximately 2.7%. The time point: after dendritic cell vaccination, including at tumor progression/relapse. Sequencing was performed on blood, taken after dendritic cell vaccination. The receptors derive from a human donor with glioblastoma.

This clone has only a few counts. This chain connects TRBV10-2 to TRBJ2-1; TRBD2 matches at 13 bases. The CDR3 length is 16 residues. J was trimmed by 7 bases and V by 2 bases; bases with no gene match: 5. Germline lookup yields CDR1 WSHSY and CDR2 SAAADI. The CDR3 nucleotides read TGCGCCAGCAGTGAGAAGAGACTAGCGGGAGGTAATGAGCAGTTCTTC. Its translation: CASSEKRLAGGNEQFF.

The gene calls are TRBV5-1 and TRBJ1-1; 9 nucleotides match TRBD1. The V gene end was trimmed by 4 bases and the J gene end by 3 bases; junction bases not matched to a gene: 7. This CDR3 region has 15 residues. The germline CDR1 and CDR2 sequences are SGHRS and YFSETQ. CDR3 protein: CASSPPRTGDTEAFF. In nucleotides, the CDR3 is TGCGCCAGCAGCCCACCTAGGACAGGGGACACTGAAGCTTTCTTT.

V is TRBV4-1 and J is TRBJ2-7, with 8 positions matching TRBD2. CDR1 is MGHRA and CDR2 is YSYEKL in the germline V gene. Unmatched junction bases numbered 5, after V lost 4 bases and J lost 0 bases. The CDR3 extends over 15 amino acids. CDR3 bases: TGCGCCAGCAGCCGAGGTAGCGGGGACTCCTACGAGCAGTACTTC. As protein: CASSRGSGDSYEQYF.

The chain is built from TRBV11-2 and TRBJ2-7, with TRBD2 matching 7 bases. With 3 bases clipped from V and 6 bases from J, the junction kept 5 bases outside the gene matches. The CDR3 sequence is 13 residues long. Germline loops: CDR1 SGHAT, CDR2 FQNNGV. The CDR3 loop is CASSFGGGGEQYF. The CDR3 nucleotides read TGTGCCAGCAGCTTTGGGGGGGGTGGCGAGCAGTACTTC. The full variable domain, in which reference TRBV11-2 and TRBJ2-7 provide the parts outside the CDR3, is EAGVAQSPRYKIIEKRQSVAFWCNPISGHATLYWYQQILGQGPKLLIQFQNNGVVDDSQLPKDRFSAERLKGVDSTLKIQPAKLEDSAVYLCASSFGGGGEQYFGPGTRLTVT.

Here the CDR3 DNA reads TGCGCCAGCAGCTTGGATTCTGCGGACAGGGGCTACACCTTC. It yields the protein CASSLDSADRGYTF. This chain links TRBV5-1 with TRBJ1-2; TRBD1 aligns across 7 bases. The V segment lost 0 bases and the J segment 8 bases; nucleotides outside the gene matches: 7. Germline loops: CDR1 SGHRS, CDR2 YFSETQ. This CDR3 contains 14 residues.

The chain links TRBV11-2 to TRBJ1-1; 7 positions match TRBD1. J gave up 7 bases and V 2 bases, and 10 bases lay outside the gene matches. There are 15 residues in the CDR3. Germline V gene sequence: CDR1 SGHAT, CDR2 FQNNGV. CDR3 in amino acids: CASSLRGTAPGEAFF. CDR3 DNA sequence: TGTGCCAGCAGCTTAAGAGGGACAGCCCCCGGTGAAGCTTTCTTT.

The V call is TRBV4-2, the J call TRBJ2-5; 8 bases align to TRBD2. The length of the CDR3 is 14 residues. With V trimmed by 0 bases and J by 5 bases, 2 bases remained unmatched. Germline V gives CDR1 LGHNA, CDR2 YNFKEQ. The CDR3 loop reads CASSQEASGETQYF. For the CDR3, the DNA is TGTGCCAGCAGCCAAGAGGCTAGCGGGGAGACCCAGTACTTC.

J is TRBJ2-7 and V is TRBV5-1; D is possibly TRBD1 (6 bases). V lost 4 bases and J lost 5, with 19 bases in between. The CDR3 sequence is 15 residues long. Germline CDR1 is SGHRS and CDR2 is YFSETQ. The CDR3 nucleotides read TGCGCCAGCAGCGCCGTTAGGCAGGGGTTGGACGAGCAGTACTTC. This translates into CASSAVRQGLDEQYF. The variable domain in full, with the rest retrieved from reference TRBV5-1 and TRBJ2-7, is KAGVTQTPRYLIKTRGQQVTLSCSPISGHRSVSWYQQTPGQGLQFLFEYFSETQRNKGNFPGRFSGRQFSNSRSEMNVSTLELGDSALYLCASSAVRQGLDEQYFGPGTRLTVT.

The chain recombines TRBV5-6 with TRBJ1-1; the match to TRBD1 covers 9 bases. V was clipped by 3 bases and J by 7 bases; unmatched bases: 10. The CDR3 has 15 residues. The germline CDR1 and CDR2 sequences are SGHDT and YYEEEE. This chain's CDR3 is CASSYGQGRTGEAFF. CDR3 coding DNA: TGTGCCAGCAGCTATGGACAGGGGAGAACAGGTGAAGCTTTCTTT.

This chain connects TRBV6-5 to TRBJ1-3; 7 bases match TRBD1. From germline, CDR1 is MNHEY and CDR2 SVGAGI. The J segment lost 0 bases and the V segment lost 6 bases, leaving 5 bases of the junction unmatched. The CDR3 contains 15 residues. This CDR3 reads CASRRTGDSGNTIYF. The DNA of the CDR3 is TGTGCCAGCAGACGAACAGGGGACTCTGGAAACACCATATATTTT.

This chain uses TRBV5-6 with TRBJ1-2; possible D gene TRBD1, 6 bases. The CDR3 runs to 13 residues. Deletions cut 6 bases from V and 2 bases from J, with 11 bases between. Germline V gene data show CDR1 as SGHDT and CDR2 as YYEEEE. CDR3 sequence: CASNPGANYGYTF. CDR3 in DNA: TGTGCCAGCAACCCAGGGGCAAACTATGGCTACACCTTC.

As concerns this clone: The same CDR3 arises from other DNA sequences in this sample as well. The gene calls are TRBV7-8 and TRBJ1-3, with 7 bases fitting TRBD1. The trim removed 5 bases at V and 3 bases at J, leaving 4 bases unmatched. CDR3 length: 14 amino acids. Germline V gives CDR1 SGHVS, CDR2 FQNEAQ. The CDR3, as DNA: TGTGCCAGCAGCCACAGGGGAAGTGGAAACACCATATATTTT. Translated: CASSHRGSGNTIYF.

This chain uses TRBV11-2 with TRBJ1-5; a weak D match, TRBD1 (6 bases). The CDR3 contains 12 residues. Germline V gene sequence: CDR1 SGHAT, CDR2 FQNNGV. Trimming pared 5 bases from V and 6 bases from J, leaving 8 bases between. The DNA of the CDR3 is TGTGCCAGCAGCGTGGACAGTCAGCCCCAGCATTTT. This gives the protein CASSVDSQPQHF.

The gene calls are TRBV10-3 and TRBJ2-7; 13 bases align to TRBD2. The CDR3 is 15 amino acids. The junction had 4 bases not matched to a gene; V was cut back by 2 bases and J by 6 bases. Germline V gene lookup returns CDR1 ENHRY and CDR2 SYGVKD. The CDR3 spells CAISEGLAGVGEQYF. In nucleotides, the CDR3 is TGTGCCATCAGTGAGGGACTAGCGGGAGTAGGCGAGCAGTACTTC.

The rearrangement joins TRBV7-2 to TRBJ2-7, with D possibly matching TRBD2 (6 bases). The V end was cut by 5 bases, the J end by 3 bases, with 17 bases between. The CDR3 has 15 amino acids. Per the germline V gene, CDR1 is SGHTA and CDR2 is FQGNSA. CDR3 nucleotide sequence: TGTGCCAGCAGCCCCTCTGCTAGCGTATACTACGAGCAGTACTTC. It yields the protein CASSPSASVYYEQYF.

The chain joins TRBV30 to TRBJ2-7, with TRBD1 matching 7 bases. Losses at the gene ends were 2 bases for V and 2 bases for J; bases not matched to a gene: 3. The CDR3 consists of 13 residues. Germline V lookup: CDR1 GTSNPN, CDR2 SVGIG (reference sequence). The CDR3 DNA reads TGTGCCTGGAGTCACGGGACAGCCTACGAGCAGTACTTC. Its translation is CAWSHGTAYEQYF.